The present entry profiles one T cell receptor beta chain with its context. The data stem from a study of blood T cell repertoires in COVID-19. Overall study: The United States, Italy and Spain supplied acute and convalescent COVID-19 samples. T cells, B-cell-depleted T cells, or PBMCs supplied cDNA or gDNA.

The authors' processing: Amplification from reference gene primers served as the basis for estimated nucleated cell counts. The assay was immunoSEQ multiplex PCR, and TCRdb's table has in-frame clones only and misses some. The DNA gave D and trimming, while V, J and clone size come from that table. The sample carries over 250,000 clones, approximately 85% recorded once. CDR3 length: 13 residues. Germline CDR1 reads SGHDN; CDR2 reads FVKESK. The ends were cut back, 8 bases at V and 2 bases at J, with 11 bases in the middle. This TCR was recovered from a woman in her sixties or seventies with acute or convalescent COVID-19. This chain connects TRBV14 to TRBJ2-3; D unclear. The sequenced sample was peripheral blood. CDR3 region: CASSAVTTDTQYF. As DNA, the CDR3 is TGTGCCAGCTCTGCGGTAACCACAGATACGCAGTATTTT.